These 7 T cell receptor beta chains came from one sample sequenced in a study of control samples from healthy donors and cancer patients. Assay used: immunoSEQ multiplex PCR; TCRdb lists only in-frame clones, some missing. In the table there are some 82,000 clones, 84% of which are singletons. Sequenced: PBMCs. Source of these receptors: a man aged 55 to 70 with head and neck cancer.

The V and J genes are TRBV11-1 and TRBJ1-2, with a weak D call TRBD1 (5 bases). Germline V CDR1 and CDR2: SGHAT, FQDESV (reference sequence). Trimming took off 3 bases at V and 8 bases at J, with 13 bases between the two ends. The CDR3 has 13 residues. CDR3 coding DNA: TGTGCCAGCAGCTTGGCCCCGGGGACCGGCTACACCTTC. It specifies CASSLAPGTGYTF.

V gene TRBV28 combines with J gene TRBJ1-5; D is unclear. The CDR3 covers 15 residues. V was pared by 4 bases and J by 5 bases, with 15 bases between. The germline V gene has CDR1 MDHEN and CDR2 SYDVKM. DNA of the CDR3: TGTGCCAGCAGTTCCCCCTTAGAGGGATATCAGCCCCAGCATTTT. Translating it yields CASSSPLEGYQPQHF.

The chain joins TRBV6-1 to TRBJ2-7, with 7 nucleotides matching TRBD2. V lost 5 bases to trimming and J lost 0 bases; unmatched junction nucleotides: 7. This CDR3 is built from 15 residues. Germline V gene sequence: CDR1 MNHNS, CDR2 SASEGT. Here the CDR3 reads CASSLGLVGSYEQYF. CDR3 nucleotides: TGTGCCAGCAGTCTCGGACTAGTAGGCTCCTACGAGCAGTACTTC.

The chain uses TRBV6-5 and TRBJ2-7; tentative D call: TRBD1 (6 bases). The CDR3 is 15 residues long. Germline V gene data show CDR1 as MNHEY and CDR2 as SVGAGI. Trimming took off 2 bases at V and 2 bases at J, with 13 bases between the two ends. The chain's CDR3 is CASSYEQGSTYEQYF. CDR3 nucleotide sequence: TGTGCCAGCAGTTACGAGCAGGGGTCAACCTACGAGCAGTACTTC.

The sample holds a few counts of this clone. V usage is TRBV2 and J usage is TRBJ1-4; D is possibly TRBD1 (6 bases). Germline V gene sequence: CDR1 SNHLY, CDR2 FYNNEI. Trimming shortened V by 6 bases and J by 4 bases, and 15 bases separated the two germline ends. This CDR3 is built from 15 residues. Here the CDR3 DNA reads TGTGCCAGCAGGGCTGGGCCAGGGGTTAATGAAAAACTGTTTTTT. Its translation is CASRAGPGVNEKLFF.

This chain joins TRBV5-1 and TRBJ2-5; 9 bases line up with TRBD2. Germline-derived CDR1 and CDR2 are SGHRS and YFSETQ. V gave up 2 bases and J gave up 5 bases; unmatched junction bases: 10. The CDR3 totals 16 residues. CDR3 residues: CASSLSLAGAGETQYF. For the CDR3, the DNA is TGCGCCAGCAGCTTATCCTTAGCGGGAGCCGGGGAGACCCAGTACTTC.

The J gene is TRBJ2-5, the V gene TRBV9; 7 nucleotides agree with TRBD1. The CDR3 covers 15 residues. After removal of 7 bases from V and 4 bases from J, the junction contained 13 bases not matched to a gene. In germline, CDR1 is SGDLS, CDR2 YYNGEE. The CDR3 region has the DNA TGTGCCAGCGGAGGACAGGCCTTAACCCGAGAGACCCAGTACTTC. It codes for CASGGQALTRETQYF.